This entry features one T cell receptor (beta chain) sequence. The sample originates from a study of Ad26.COV2.S vaccination and SARS-CoV-2 variants. Study as a whole: Donor joined the COV1001 Ad26.COV2.S trial arm. Recipients of Ad26.COV2.S got it intramuscularly, once or twice 56 days apart.

The V gene end was trimmed by 0 bases and the J gene end by 2 bases; junction bases not matched to a gene: 4. Germline CDR1 KGHDR, CDR2 SFDVKD. There are 16 residues in the CDR3. Treatment indicated: around 19 received Ad26.COV2.S at low or high dose, single or two shots; roughly five received placebo; per-sample allocation not given. Sample collection was performed on day 63 after the first vaccine or placebo injection. The administered vaccine (an Ad26 vector) expressed Wuhan-strain SARS-CoV-2 spike. Produced via immunoSEQ multiplex PCR; TCRdb's table is partial and in-frame only. The repertoire holds about 480,000 clones, with around nine tenths as singletons.

The source was peripheral blood, collected in a trial of Ad26.COV2.S vaccine versus placebo. V and J are TRBV24-1 and TRBJ2-3, with 7 bases that match TRBD2. The clonotype was recovered from a person between 18 and 60 years old who received the Ad26.COV2.S COVID-19 vaccine or a placebo. The CDR3 sequence is CATSDLASGNTDTQYF. CDR3 coding DNA: TGTGCCACCAGTGATTTGGCTAGCGGTAACACAGATACGCAGTATTTT.